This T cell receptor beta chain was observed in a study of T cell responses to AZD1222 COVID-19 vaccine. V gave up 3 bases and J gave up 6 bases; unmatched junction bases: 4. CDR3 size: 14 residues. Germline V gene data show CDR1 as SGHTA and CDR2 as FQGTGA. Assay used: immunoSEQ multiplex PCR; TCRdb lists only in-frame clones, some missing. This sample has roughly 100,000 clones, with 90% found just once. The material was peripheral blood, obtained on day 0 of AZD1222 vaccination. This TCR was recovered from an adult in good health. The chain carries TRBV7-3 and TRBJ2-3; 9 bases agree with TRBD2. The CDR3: CASSFGLASDTQYF. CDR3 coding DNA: TGTGCCAGCAGCTTCGGACTAGCGTCGGATACGCAGTATTTT.